The 18 T cell receptor beta chains reported below all come from one sample, sequenced in a study of blood T cell repertoires in COVID-19. Measured with immunoSEQ multiplex PCR; TCRdb has only the in-frame clones, and not every one. The profile shows 320,000 or so clones, about 87% of them singletons. The sample taken for sequencing was PBMCs or T cells enriched from blood (not recorded which). The receptors come from a man aged 25 to 40 who had recovered from COVID-19.

This chain uses TRBV7-2 with TRBJ1-2; TRBD1 aligns across 8 bases. J was trimmed by 2 bases and V by 1 base; bases with no gene match: 6. The CDR3 is 16 residues long. Germline CDR1 reads SGHTA; CDR2 reads FQGNSA. The CDR3 reads CASSLDSNRGNYGYTF. The CDR3 DNA is TGTGCCAGCAGCTTAGATAGTAACAGGGGGAACTATGGCTACACCTTC.

The J gene is TRBJ2-7, the V gene TRBV28; TRBD1 aligns across 9 bases. The CDR3 has 15 residues. Germline V gives CDR1 MDHEN, CDR2 SYDVKM. After removal of 4 bases from V and 3 bases from J, the junction contained 7 bases not matched to a gene. The CDR3 is CASSSPGQGNYEQYF. The CDR3 DNA follows: TGTGCCAGCAGTTCCCCGGGACAGGGAAACTACGAGCAGTACTTC.

This chain uses TRBV5-6 with TRBJ2-7; possible D gene TRBD2, 5 bases. Deletions cut 0 bases from V and 4 bases from J, with 11 bases between. This CDR3 is built from 14 residues. Germline CDR1 and CDR2: SGHDT and YYEEEE. CDR3 nucleotide sequence: TGTGCCAGCAGCTTGGCGAGGACTTTATACGAGCAGTACTTC. Protein: CASSLARTLYEQYF.

V and J are TRBV1 and TRBJ1-1. TRBV1 is described as a pseudogene. The CDR3 has 18 amino acids. The CDR3 region is CTSSQDDRDCKLNTEAFF. In DNA, the CDR3 is TGCACCAGCAGCCAAGATGATAGGGACTGCAAGTTGAACACTGAAGCTTTCTTT.

The V and J genes are TRBV6-5 and TRBJ2-1; D perhaps matches TRBD2 (7 bases). V lost 6 bases and J lost 4, with 16 bases in between. This CDR3 comprises 15 residues. Germline V gene lookup returns CDR1 MNHEY and CDR2 SVGAGI. CDR3 coding DNA: TGTGCCAGCAGCCCGGGGGGCCCCAGGTACAATGAGCAGTTCTTC. Translated, it gives CASSPGGPRYNEQFF.

The count of this clone is one. The chain joins TRBV24-1 to TRBJ2-6; possible D gene TRBD1, 6 bases. This CDR3 has 20 amino acids. Between the trimmed V and J ends, which lost 3 bases and 2 bases, there was a span of 22 bases. Germline V lookup: CDR1 KGHDR, CDR2 SFDVKD. CDR3 sequence reads: CATSDPRDTSEFTGANVLTF. In DNA form, the CDR3 reads TGTGCCACCAGTGATCCACGGGACACCAGTGAGTTTACTGGGGCCAACGTCCTGACTTTC.

This clone was found once. V gene TRBV20-1 combines with J gene TRBJ2-7; a possible D gene is TRBD1 (5 bases). The CDR3 consists of 11 residues. Germline CDR1 is DFQATT and CDR2 is SNEGSKA (reference sequence). V lost 6 bases and J lost 3, with 9 bases in between. CDR3 amino acids: CSATEGYEQYF. The DNA for the CDR3 is TGCAGTGCGACAGAAGGCTACGAGCAGTACTTC.

The chain combines TRBV10-2 with TRBJ1-2, with D uncertain. Germline loops: CDR1 WSHSY, CDR2 SAAADI. Trimming left V 4 bases short and J 8 bases short, with 8 bases between. The CDR3 spans 11 residues. In nucleotides, the CDR3 is TGCGCCAGCAGTGGGGAGCAAGGCTACACCTTC. Its protein product is CASSGEQGYTF.

V gene TRBV5-5 combines with J gene TRBJ1-3, with D perhaps TRBD1 (6 bases). V was pared by 4 bases and J by 0 bases, with 14 bases between. This CDR3 region has 16 residues. In germline, CDR1 is SGHKS, CDR2 YYEKEE (reference sequence). The CDR3 spells CASSKRQDPSGNTIYF. CDR3 coding DNA: TGTGCCAGCAGCAAGCGACAGGATCCCTCTGGAAACACCATATATTTT.

CDR3 in DNA: TGTGCCAGCAGCCAAGATAGGGTGACAGGGCAGGGCTACACCTTC. It is translated as CASSQDRVTGQGYTF. The chain joins TRBV4-2 to TRBJ1-2; TRBD1 aligns across 7 bases. J gave up 8 bases and V 0 bases, and 9 bases lay outside the gene matches. The CDR3 totals 15 residues. Germline values: CDR1 LGHNA, CDR2 YNFKEQ.

The CDR3, as DNA: TGTGCCAGCAGTCTCCCTGCAGGGGGCAAAGAGACCCAGTACTTC. Amino acid sequence: CASSLPAGGKETQYF. The V call is TRBV28, the J call TRBJ2-5; 8 bases map to TRBD1. Germline V CDR1 and CDR2: MDHEN, SYDVKM. The ends lost 5 bases at V and 3 bases at J; junction bases unmatched: 8. This CDR3 has 15 amino acids. The whole variable domain, filled in from reference TRBV28 and TRBJ2-5, reads DVKVTQSSRYLVKRTGEKVFLECVQDMDHENMFWYRQDPGLGLRLIYFSYDVKMKEKGDIPEGYSVSREKKERFSLILESASTNQTSMYLCASSLPAGGKETQYFGPGTRLLVL.

The rearrangement links TRBV5-4 to TRBJ2-5, with TRBD1 matching 12 bases. Per the germline V gene, CDR1 is SGHNT and CDR2 is YYREEE (reference sequence). V lost 3 bases and J lost 5; bases outside the gene matches: 8. The CDR3 has 16 residues. Here the CDR3 reads CASSSRDRGLGETQYF. CDR3 DNA sequence: TGTGCCAGCAGCTCCCGGGACAGGGGGCTGGGGGAGACCCAGTACTTC.

This chain's CDR3 is CASSRPGLAGAQFF. The CDR3 coding sequence is TGTGCCAGCAGCCGCCCGGGACTAGCGGGGGCGCAGTTCTTC. V and J are TRBV14 and TRBJ2-1; 14 nucleotides line up with TRBD2. Germline V gene sequence: CDR1 SGHDN, CDR2 FVKESK. Trimming at V came to 4 bases and at J to 12 bases, leaving 5 bases not matched to a gene. The CDR3 has 14 residues.

About this clone: This same CDR3 is encoded by further DNA sequences in the sample. The gene calls are TRBV5-1 and TRBJ2-2; tentatively, D is TRBD2 (5 bases). CDR3 size: 17 residues. Germline CDR1 SGHRS, CDR2 YFSETQ. V lost 0 bases to trimming and J lost 0 bases, with 12 bases between them. Written as DNA, the CDR3 is TGCGCCAGCAGCTTGGAGGCGGGCGCACCGAACACCGGGGAGCTGTTTTTT. This encodes CASSLEAGAPNTGELFF.

The V gene is TRBV7-5, the J gene TRBJ2-5; the table names TRBD2, a call not compared with the DNA. TRBV7-5 is termed a pseudogene. CDR3 size: 17 residues. CDR3 sequence (DNA): TGTGTCAGAAGGGAGGGGACGGCGGGACTAGTCGTGAAGACCCAGTACTTC. It specifies CVRREGTAGLVVKTQYF.

The chain uses TRBV28 and TRBJ2-7, with D perhaps matching TRBD1 (5 bases). Germline loops: CDR1 MDHEN, CDR2 SYDVKM. This CDR3 comprises 13 residues. V was pared by 4 bases and J by 4 bases, with 11 bases between. CDR3 sequence (DNA): TGTGCCAGCAGTTCAGGACAACTGTACGAGCAGTACTTC. Its translation is CASSSGQLYEQYF.

The chain is built from TRBV29-1 and TRBJ2-1, with 8 bases aligning to TRBD1. J lost 2 bases, V lost 3 bases, and 3 bases had no gene match. The V gene's germline CDR1 is SQVTM and CDR2 ANQGSEA. The CDR3 totals 14 residues. The CDR3 region has the DNA TGCAGCGTTGATGACAGGGGCGCCTACAATGAGCAGTTCTTC. The encoded protein is CSVDDRGAYNEQFF.

The V and J genes are TRBV19 and TRBJ1-4; 7 bases align to TRBD1. The CDR3 length is 14 residues. Germline values: CDR1 LNHDA, CDR2 SQIVND (reference sequence). The V segment lost 3 bases and the J segment 3 bases; nucleotides outside the gene matches: 1. Here the CDR3 DNA reads TGTGCCAGTAGTATCACAGGGGCTAATGAAAAACTGTTTTTT. Protein product: CASSITGANEKLFF. Filled out from reference TRBV19 and TRBJ1-4, the complete variable domain reads DGGITQSPKYLFRKEGQNVTLSCEQNLNHDAMYWYRQDPGQGLRLIYYSQIVNDFQKGDIAEGYSVSREKKESFPLTVTSAQKNPTAFYLCASSITGANEKLFFGSGTQLSVL.